This T cell receptor beta chain was found in a study of cytomegalovirus exposure and HLA in healthy donors. CDR3 size: 17 residues. V trimming: 1 base; J trimming: 0 bases; junction bases outside the gene matches: 2. Germline V gene sequence: CDR1 SGHRS, CDR2 YFSETQ. Amplification used 60 Vbeta primers and 13 Jbeta primers. Some clones are missing from TCRdb's copy, which holds only in-frame ones; the method was immunoSEQ multiplex PCR. Reported are some 56,000 clones; the ten largest clones contain 10% to 15%. Specimen: PBMCs. The chain is built from TRBV5-1 and TRBJ2-6, with 9 bases lining up with TRBD1. The receptor was derived from a woman younger than 45 in good health and CMV-seropositive. CDR3 sequence reads: CASSLTGGISGANVLTF. CDR3 sequence (DNA): TGCGCCAGCAGCTTGACAGGGGGCATCTCTGGGGCCAACGTCCTGACTTTC.